This T cell receptor (beta chain) was sequenced for a study of tumor T cells in aggressive B-cell lymphoma. Germline CDR1 reads SGHVS; CDR2 reads FQNEAQ. The CDR3 is 15 amino acids. V trimming: 1 base; J trimming: 4 bases; junction bases outside the gene matches: 6. Profiling relied on immunoSEQ multiplex PCR, and the TCRdb table lists in-frame clones only, not all of them. The sample gives about 3,100 clones, 70% to 85% of which show up once; 17% is in the top ten. The TCR was taken from an adult with diffuse large B cell lymphoma. Sequencing used tumor tissue. The chain combines TRBV7-8 with TRBJ1-2, with 7 nucleotides matching TRBD1. The CDR3: CASSLGVRGLYGYTF. The CDR3 nucleotides read TGTGCCAGCAGCTTAGGGGTGAGGGGGCTCTATGGCTACACCTTC.